This T cell receptor beta chain was obtained from a study of blood T cells in healthy people across ages (dated by TCRdb to between 2014 and 2017). Looking at the study overall: Template switching captured roughly one uniquely barcoded TCR beta cDNA molecule per two T cells in model experiments. Age-related changes in TCR beta repertoire diversity were measured in the study by deep sequencing normalized with unique cDNA molecular identifiers. Four age groups were formed from the donors: young (average 16 years), middle-aged (around 40), aged (roughly 59) and long-lived (less than 85). To avoid experimental bias, donors of different ages were randomly spread across the sequencing lanes. The study analyzed two additional independent replicas of 1 million unique cDNA reads from the same blood draw for two donors, one aged 18 to 30 and one aged 80 or older. Results and caveats for the whole study, not just this receptor: Since profiling was done on bulk unsorted PBMCs, naive and antigen-experienced compartments could not be conclusively compared. As age increased, observed TCR beta diversity per million T cells dropped in a roughly linear way, and a significant reduction was already evident by age roughly 36. Estimates of total diversity based on one million sequenced T cells were considered lower bounds and underestimates. Because donor CMV infection status was unknown, age-related changes in expanded clonotypes were potentially confounded. Compared with the aged group, the long-lived group had more naive CD4+ T cells, fewer expanded clones and increased TCR diversity, suggesting age selection. A strong correlation was found between observed TCR beta diversity and the percentage of naive T cells measured by flow cytometry.

This clonotype showed up just once. Its antigen is currently not known. Per-base qualities were not stored, and no clone one base away is much larger. Library construction relied on 5' RACE. Sequencing relied on an Illumina HiSeq 2500. A second about 7 to 12 cycle PCR used a sample-barcoded 5' primer and a J-beta primer mix. Each TCR beta cDNA molecule received a unique molecular identifier from a template-switch 5' adaptor carrying 12 random nucleotides. Each sample yielded at least 2.5 million CDR3-containing paired-end reads. The Mint cDNA synthesis kit, primed by a TRBC-specific oligonucleotide, was used to synthesize first-strand cDNA from all RNA. Following uracil-DNA glycosylase treatment, a first 18-cycle PCR with universal primers M1SS and BC2_uni_R was performed on all cDNA. On the study's bioinformatics: Each sample was normalized by randomly selecting 1 million high-quality reads, each carrying a distinct molecular identifier. Reads with shared molecular identifiers were discarded instead of being binned into consensus sequences. CDR3 identification, clonotype clustering and error correction used MiTCR with a Q25 quality threshold and the strictest error-elimination algorithm. Lower-bound total TCR beta diversity was estimated with a nonparametric unseen species model using Euler transformation. The public reads were quality trimmed at Q25 with fastp and then assembled into clones with MiXCR by TCRdb, keeping productive beta chains. Merged by CDR3 protein, the rows form single entries marked with the most common genes and DNA. These V and J calls derive from TCRdb rather than the authors' analysis. This sample has roughly 1,300,000 distinct CDR3 sequences in its table, and approximately 59% of those were observed once. Over 6.5% of the sample belongs to the ten largest clones.

V is reduced by 2 bases and J by 2 bases, leaving a spacing of 13 bases between them. The CDR3 sequence holds 15 residues, the cysteine and phenylalanine included. The DNA shown is the 45-base CDR3, in frame from base 1. CDR1 SGHRS and CDR2 YFSETQ were looked up in the germline V gene. Donors were about 36 systemically healthy Caucasian individuals from Russia aged roughly 6 to 95 years. Each donor gave about 9.2 milliliters of peripheral blood, drawn into EDTA-treated Vacutainer tubes. Ficoll-Paque density-gradient centrifugation was used to isolate PBMCs, with at least 6.5 million per sample. Trizol reagent was used to extract total RNA from PBMCs, with at least 6 micrograms per sample. Naive CD45RAhigh/CD27high T cell percentages were measured by flow cytometry on a PBMC aliquot from every donor.

The TCR originated in a man between 18 and 35 years old in good health. Sequences were obtained from blood. The rearrangement joined TRBV5-1 to TRBJ1-1, with the identity of the D gene unclear. The nucleotide sequence reads TGCGCCAGCAGCTTTCACGGTGGGTTTAACACTGAAGCTTTCTTT. It codes for CASSFHGGFNTEAFF.